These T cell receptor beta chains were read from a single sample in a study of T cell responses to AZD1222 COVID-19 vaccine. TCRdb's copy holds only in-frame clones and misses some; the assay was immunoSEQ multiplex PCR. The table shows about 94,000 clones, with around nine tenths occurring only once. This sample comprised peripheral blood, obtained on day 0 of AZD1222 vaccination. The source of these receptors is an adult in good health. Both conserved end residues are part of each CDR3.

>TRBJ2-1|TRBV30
CAWSIKGTHYNEQFF
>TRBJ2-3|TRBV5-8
CASSRAGARTDTQYF
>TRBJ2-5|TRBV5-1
CASSWAGDQETQYF
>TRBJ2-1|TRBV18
CASSRDRGGDNEQFF
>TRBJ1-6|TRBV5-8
CASSLVSGGALNSPLHF
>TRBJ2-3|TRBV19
CASSYGTGGADTQYF
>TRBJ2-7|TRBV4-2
CASSQKAGHRYEQYF
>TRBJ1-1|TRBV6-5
CASKITGMNTEAFF
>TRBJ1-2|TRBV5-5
CASSLTGAYGYTF
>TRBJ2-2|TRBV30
CAYQGGLNTGELFF
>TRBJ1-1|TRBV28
CASSLSGSSTEAFF
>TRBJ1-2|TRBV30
CAWPQGMRYTF
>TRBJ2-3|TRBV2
CASSAGTGNTDTQYF
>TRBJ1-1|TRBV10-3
CAGRTNTEAFF